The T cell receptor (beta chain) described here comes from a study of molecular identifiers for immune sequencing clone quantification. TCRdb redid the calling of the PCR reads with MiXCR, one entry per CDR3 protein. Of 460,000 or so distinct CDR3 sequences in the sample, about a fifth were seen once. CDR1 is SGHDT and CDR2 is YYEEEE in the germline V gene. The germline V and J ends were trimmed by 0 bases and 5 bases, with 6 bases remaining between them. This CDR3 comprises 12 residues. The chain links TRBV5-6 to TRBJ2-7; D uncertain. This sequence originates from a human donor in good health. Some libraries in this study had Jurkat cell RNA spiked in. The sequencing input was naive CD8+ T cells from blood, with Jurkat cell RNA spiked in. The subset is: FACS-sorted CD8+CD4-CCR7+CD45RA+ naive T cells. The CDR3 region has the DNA TGTGCCAGCAGCTTGGAGGATAACGAGCAGTACTTC. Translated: CASSLEDNEQYF. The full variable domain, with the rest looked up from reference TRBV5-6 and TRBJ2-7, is DAGVTQSPTHLIKTRGQQVTLRCSPKSGHDTVSWYQQALGQGPQFIFQYYEEEERQRGNFPDRFSGHQFPNYSSELNVNALLLGDSALYLCASSLEDNEQYFGPGTRLTVT.